The rows below give T cell receptor beta chains drawn from one sample of a study of shared clonotypes between healthy human individuals. Assay: immunoSEQ multiplex PCR; the TCRdb copy retains only in-frame clones and omits some. The table records some 2,100,000 clones, approximately 94% of them present only once. Sequencing was carried out using naive CD8+ T cells from PBMCs. The source is a man aged 18 to 30 in good health. Some clones in this sample may be carry-over from other donors' samples. Both conserved end residues are part of each CDR3. D genes are given only for firm matches.

D: NA; J: TRBJ1-2; V: TRBV7-9; length: 13; CDR3: CASSLGANYGYTF
D: NA; J: TRBJ1-2; V: TRBV5-1; length: 16; CDR3: CASSFGKTELEGGYTF
D: NA; J: TRBJ2-1; V: TRBV18; length: 10; CDR3: CASSGGEQFF
D: TRBD2; J: TRBJ2-1; V: TRBV28; length: 18; CDR3: CASNLSGTSGYSYNEQFF
D: TRBD2; J: TRBJ2-5; V: TRBV27; length: 13; CDR3: CASKGLAQETQYF
D: NA; J: TRBJ2-3; V: TRBV4-1; length: 15; CDR3: CASNWAELKVDTQYF
D: TRBD2; J: TRBJ2-4; V: TRBV11-2; length: 19; CDR3: CASSRPAGGRFGAKNIQYF
D: NA; J: TRBJ2-7; V: TRBV6-5; length: 13; CDR3: CASSYSQIYEQYF
D: NA; J: TRBJ2-7; V: TRBV6-1; length: 13; CDR3: CAGNRGPPGEQYF
D: TRBD2; J: TRBJ2-3; V: TRBV28; length: 17; CDR3: CASSPRIAGPGTDTQYF
D: NA; J: TRBJ1-1; V: TRBV5-1; length: 16; CDR3: CASSLGVGQLNTEAFF
D: NA; J: TRBJ2-1; V: TRBV5-6; length: 12; CDR3: CASSLSYNEQFF
D: NA; J: TRBJ2-7; V: TRBV28; length: 14; CDR3: CASSLNSFSYEQYF
D: TRBD1; J: TRBJ2-6; V: TRBV25-1; length: 17; CDR3: CASSGGQPLPGANVLTF
D: NA; J: TRBJ2-2; V: TRBV13; length: 15; CDR3: CASSPPEPNTGELFF
D: TRBD2; J: TRBJ2-5; V: TRBV5-6; length: 17; CDR3: CASSLLEAGGSDETQYF
D: NA; J: TRBJ2-7; V: TRBV28; length: 15; CDR3: CASSYARGYPLEQYF
D: TRBD2; J: TRBJ2-1; V: TRBV7-8; length: 18; CDR3: CASSDPSSGRISYNEQFF
D: TRBD1; J: TRBJ2-7; V: TRBV7-9; length: 13; CDR3: CASTQDRDYEQYF
D: NA; J: TRBJ2-7; V: TRBV19; length: 16; CDR3: CASSIVVGTFSYEQYF
D: NA; J: TRBJ1-1; V: TRBV5-6; length: 15; CDR3: CASSLNHRPGTEAFF
D: TRBD2; J: TRBJ2-1; V: TRBV7-3; length: 15; CDR3: CASSLSGGTYNEQFF
D: TRBD2; J: TRBJ2-3; V: TRBV19; length: 13; CDR3: CASSWVAGETQYF
D: TRBD2; J: TRBJ2-5; V: TRBV28; length: 15; CDR3: CASSLGGRMKETQYF
D: TRBD2; J: TRBJ2-5; V: TRBV25-1; length: 14; CDR3: CASSELGGEETQYF
D: TRBD1; J: TRBJ2-1; V: TRBV10-2; length: 14; CDR3: CASRTGAPYNEQFF
D: NA; J: TRBJ1-5; V: TRBV5-8; length: 15; CDR3: CASSLEGTLYQPQHF
D: NA; J: TRBJ2-7; V: TRBV28; length: 14; CDR3: CASSLAGLSYEQYF
D: NA; J: TRBJ2-3; V: TRBV7-3; length: 14; CDR3: CASSHPGSTDTQYF
D: NA; J: TRBJ2-5; V: TRBV7-6; length: 13; CDR3: CASSLAIQETQYF
D: NA; J: TRBJ2-3; V: TRBV10-2; length: 14; CDR3: CASSEERSIDTQYF
D: NA; J: TRBJ2-2; V: TRBV7-3; length: 15; CDR3: CASSRPELGTGELFF
D: NA; J: TRBJ2-3; V: TRBV5-8; length: 14; CDR3: CASSPTGLTDTQYF
D: NA; J: TRBJ2-5; V: TRBV7-9; length: 15; CDR3: CASSSRFALQETQYF
D: NA; J: TRBJ2-2; V: TRBV15; length: 13; CDR3: CATSAQETGELFF
D: TRBD1; J: TRBJ2-7; V: TRBV28; length: 14; CDR3: CASSWTGGSYEQYF
D: NA; J: TRBJ1-6; V: TRBV28; length: 16; CDR3: CASSLSGGSDNSPLHF
D: NA; J: TRBJ1-5; V: TRBV27; length: 15; CDR3: CASSLSASNLQPQHF
D: TRBD1; J: TRBJ2-3; V: TRBV9; length: 15; CDR3: CASSITGTGLGEQYF
D: TRBD1; J: TRBJ2-3; V: TRBV27; length: 16; CDR3: CASSYRRGFSTDTQYF
D: NA; J: TRBJ1-2; V: TRBV29-1; length: 13; CDR3: CSVVGGPFYGYTF
D: NA; J: TRBJ2-7; V: TRBV5-4; length: 15; CDR3: CASSSSAGTSYEQYF
D: TRBD2; J: TRBJ2-7; V: TRBV7-9; length: 15; CDR3: CASSASGWDYYEQYF
D: NA; J: TRBJ1-2; V: TRBV7-9; length: 13; CDR3: CASSLGFRYGYTF
D: TRBD2; J: TRBJ2-7; V: TRBV6-5; length: 16; CDR3: CASSYAGSGRKYEQYF
D: TRBD1; J: TRBJ2-7; V: TRBV5-4; length: 14; CDR3: CASSWADRGHEQYF
D: NA; J: TRBJ1-5; V: TRBV6-5; length: 14; CDR3: CASSYAGNNQPQHF
D: TRBD2; J: TRBJ2-1; V: TRBV7-6; length: 16; CDR3: CASSPEPGLGYNEQFF
D: NA; J: TRBJ1-3; V: TRBV2; length: 15; CDR3: CASSEGAGRGNTIYF
D: NA; J: TRBJ1-1; V: TRBV27; length: 14; CDR3: CASSLLSQNTEAFF
D: NA; J: TRBJ2-3; V: TRBV7-9; length: 15; CDR3: CASSQEGGYADTQYF
D: NA; J: TRBJ1-2; V: TRBV12-5; length: 12; CDR3: CASGLGQNGYTF
D: NA; J: TRBJ1-1; V: TRBV19; length: 15; CDR3: CASSIGSLMNTEAFF
D: NA; J: TRBJ2-2; V: TRBV9; length: 13; CDR3: CASSGVFTGELFF
D: NA; J: TRBJ2-7; V: TRBV9; length: 14; CDR3: CASSTEDTSYEQYF
D: NA; J: TRBJ2-3; V: TRBV7-9; length: 16; CDR3: CASSLRDTPSGDTQYF
D: NA; J: TRBJ2-7; V: TRBV28; length: 14; CDR3: CASSGGDSSYEQYF
D: TRBD1; J: TRBJ1-2; V: TRBV6-5; length: 13; CDR3: CASSLQGNYGYTF
D: TRBD1; J: TRBJ2-7; V: TRBV11-3; length: 14; CDR3: CASSPGTGGSEQYF
D: NA; J: TRBJ2-7; V: TRBV10-3; length: 13; CDR3: CAISESTSGAGYF